These 19 T cell receptor beta chains were sequenced from one sample in a study of T-cell reconstitution after alpha-beta-depleted transplantation in children. Molecular barcoding with unique molecular identifiers was used for the TCRbeta library. MiXCR was run by TCRdb on the PCR reads, yielding one entry per CDR3 protein. The data show 300,000 or so distinct CDR3 sequences, approximately 9.6% seen once. Sequencing was performed on PBMCs from the stem cell graft donor, taken from the stem cell graft. The receptors stem from a human donor who donated a stem cell graft to a child with SCID.

This clonotype was seen ten or more times. This chain connects TRBV5-1 to TRBJ2-1; the match to TRBD2 covers 7 bases. Germline CDR1 is SGHRS and CDR2 is YFSETQ. This CDR3 region has 11 residues. The ends lost 5 bases at V and 8 bases at J; junction bases unmatched: 1. As DNA, the CDR3 is TGCGCCAGCAGGGGAGGGGATGAGCAGTTCTTC. Protein sequence: CASRGGDEQFF.

This clonotype was recorded a few times. The chain links TRBV27 to TRBJ1-6, with D possibly being TRBD1 (5 bases). Germline assignment: CDR1 MNHEY and CDR2 SMNVEV (reference sequence). CDR3 length: 14 residues. V lost 7 bases to trimming and J lost 9 bases, with 16 bases between them. The CDR3, as DNA: TGTGCCAGCACCTCGGGGAGGGGATTTTCACCCCTCCACTTT. Translating gives CASTSGRGFSPLHF.

This rearrangement joins TRBV14 to TRBJ1-4, with D perhaps matching TRBD1 (6 bases). V was pared by 0 bases and J by 4 bases, with 15 bases between. This CDR3 has 17 residues. Germline assignment: CDR1 SGHDN and CDR2 FVKESK. CDR3 in amino acids: CASSQDPPGAVNEKLFF. Here the CDR3 DNA reads TGTGCCAGCAGCCAAGATCCCCCGGGGGCGGTTAATGAAAAACTGTTTTTT.

The chain couples TRBV12-3 or TRBV12-4 to TRBJ1-4; D remains unclear. Trimming took 4 bases from V and 5 from J, leaving 8 bases between them. The length of the CDR3 is 13 residues. DNA for the CDR3: TGTGCCAGCAGTTCAGGCCCGAATGAAAAACTGTTTTTT. Encoded protein: CASSSGPNEKLFF.

The rearrangement joins TRBV4-2 to TRBJ2-5, with 9 bases aligning to TRBD2. V was pared by 3 bases and J by 3 bases, with 5 bases of the junction left unmatched. CDR1 and CDR2 (germline): LGHNA, YNFKEQ. The CDR3 is made up of 15 amino acids. The CDR3 coding sequence is TGTGCCAGCAGCCACCTTAGCGGGGGCGAAGAGACCCAGTACTTC. Translation: CASSHLSGGEETQYF.

The sample holds a few counts of this clonotype. The rearrangement links TRBV5-1 to TRBJ1-1, with 7 bases aligning to TRBD1. Per the germline V gene, CDR1 is SGHRS and CDR2 is YFSETQ. V lost 2 bases, J lost 10 bases, and 5 bases stayed unmatched. The CDR3 has 12 residues. In DNA form, the CDR3 reads TGCGCCAGCAGCTTAGGGGGCGCGGGAGCTTTCTTT. It translates to CASSLGGAGAFF.

This clonotype was counted ten times or more. This chain connects TRBV7-9 to TRBJ2-7, with D unclear. CDR1 and CDR2 from the germline V gene are SEHNR and FQNEAQ (reference sequence). V shed 8 bases and J shed 3 bases, with 11 bases lying between them. The CDR3 contains 12 residues. CDR3 sequence reads: CASSQKVYEQYF. The DNA for the CDR3 is TGTGCCAGCTCACAAAAGGTCTACGAGCAGTACTTC. Together with reference TRBV7-9 and TRBJ2-7, the CDR3 gives the full variable domain: DTGVSQNPRHKITKRGQNVTFRCDPISEHNRLYWYRQTLGQGPEFLTYFQNEAQLEKSRLLSDRFSAERPKGSFSTLEIQRTEQGDSAMYLCASSQKVYEQYFGPGTRLTVT.

Comments on this clonotype: A clone one base away is much larger, so this may be a read error. The chain links TRBV12-3 or TRBV12-4 to TRBJ1-6; D ambiguous. The ends were cut back, 7 bases at V and 7 bases at J, with 14 bases in the middle. The CDR3 extends over 14 amino acids. The CDR3, as DNA: TGTGCCAGCACCCCCTCCGGACTGAATTCACCCCTCCACTTT. Its translation: CASTPSGLNSPLHF.

A few counts support this clonotype. The chain recombines TRBV20-1 with TRBJ1-5; 8 nucleotides match TRBD1. The CDR3 length is 14 residues. V dropped 1 base and J dropped 7; count of bases not matched to a gene: 6. Germline CDR1 is DFQATT and CDR2 is SNEGSKA (reference sequence). This CDR3 reads CSARVGQGMQPQHF. DNA for the CDR3: TGCAGTGCTAGAGTTGGACAGGGCATGCAGCCCCAGCATTTT.

The rearrangement links TRBV18 to TRBJ2-4; a possible D gene is TRBD1 (6 bases). CDR3 size: 14 residues. The germline V and J ends were trimmed by 2 bases and 6 bases, with 11 bases remaining between them. The V gene's germline CDR1 is KGHSH and CDR2 LQKENI. The CDR3 here is CASSPDRSANIQYF. The CDR3 coding sequence is TGTGCCAGCTCACCAGACAGGTCGGCAAACATTCAGTACTTC.

This clonotype occurred many times. CDR3 DNA: TGTGCCAGCAGTTTGATCCCCGGGGAGCTGTTTTTT. Its protein product is CASSLIPGELFF. The V call is TRBV12-3 or TRBV12-4, the J call TRBJ2-2; D not certain. The V end lost 3 bases, the J end lost 6 bases, and 5 bases lay between the germline ends. CDR3 size: 12 residues.

The V gene is TRBV11-2, the J gene TRBJ2-1, with TRBD2 matching over 12 bases. The CDR3 runs 15 residues. From germline, CDR1 is SGHAT and CDR2 FQNNGV. Germline trimming cut 4 bases from V and 7 bases from J; bases unmatched to any gene: 5. The CDR3 DNA sequence: TGTGCCAGCAGCTGTACTAGCGGGGGGTGGAATGAGCAGTTCTTC. Translating gives CASSCTSGGWNEQFF.

The chain employs TRBV7-9 and TRBJ1-1; D is uncertain. This CDR3 spans 14 amino acids. Germline CDR1 reads SEHNR; CDR2 reads FQNEAQ (reference sequence). Trimming pared 5 bases from V and 1 base from J, leaving 11 bases between. The CDR3 region has the DNA TGTGCCAGCAGCCCCCAATCGGGGAACACTGAAGCTTTCTTT. Its protein is CASSPQSGNTEAFF.

This clonotype was counted between two and nine times. The chain carries TRBV20-1 and TRBJ2-1, with 8 bases lining up with TRBD2. Germline CDR1 DFQATT, CDR2 SNEGSKA (reference sequence). The ends lost 2 bases at V and 5 bases at J; junction bases unmatched: 5. This CDR3 has 14 residues. The CDR3 loop is CSARFAGGNNEQFF. The CDR3 DNA is TGCAGTGCTAGATTCGCGGGGGGAAACAATGAGCAGTTCTTC.

The rearrangement links TRBV12-3 or TRBV12-4 to TRBJ2-3; a weak D match, TRBD1 (6 bases). V was clipped by 1 base and J by 1 base, with 12 bases between them. This CDR3 contains 16 residues. CDR3 sequence (DNA): TGTGCCAGCAGTTTAGTTTCGGCAGGGGGCACAGATACGCAGTATTTT. Protein sequence: CASSLVSAGGTDTQYF.

This clonotype was observed a few times. The rearrangement uses TRBV20-1 and TRBJ2-5; D unresolved. Germline V gives CDR1 DFQATT, CDR2 SNEGSKA (reference sequence). The length of the CDR3 is 15 residues. V lost 1 base and J 4 bases, leaving 16 bases between the germline ends. Written as DNA, the CDR3 is TGCAGTGCTAGAGTAAGGGTCAGCCTTCGAGAGACCCAGTACTTC. Protein product: CSARVRVSLRETQYF.

This clonotype was detected a few times. V and J are TRBV29-1 and TRBJ1-5; 8 nucleotides align to TRBD1. J lost 3 bases, V lost 4 bases, and 2 bases had no gene match. Germline CDR1 reads SQVTM; CDR2 reads ANQGSEA. The CDR3 is 13 amino acids. CDR3 DNA sequence: TGCAGCGTTGGGACAGGGTACAATCAGCCCCAGCATTTT. Encoded protein: CSVGTGYNQPQHF.

Ten or more counts support this clonotype. The chain links TRBV5-1 to TRBJ2-3, with 7 bases identical to TRBD2. The CDR3 totals 16 residues. CDR1 is SGHRS and CDR2 is YFSETQ in the germline V gene. V dropped 0 bases and J dropped 1; count of bases not matched to a gene: 5. CDR3 protein: CASSLEGGIGTDTQYF. The CDR3 DNA is TGCGCCAGCAGCTTGGAGGGAGGGATCGGCACAGATACGCAGTATTTT.

This chain links TRBV12-3 or TRBV12-4 with TRBJ2-5; 13 positions agree with TRBD2. The trim removed 6 bases at V and 3 bases at J, leaving 10 bases unmatched. The CDR3 loop spans 17 amino acids. The DNA for the CDR3 is TGTGCCAGCAGCCATACCACCGGACTAGCGGGGGAAGAGACCCAGTACTTC. Its protein is CASSHTTGLAGEETQYF.